Listed below are T cell receptor beta chains from one sample, sequenced in a study of vaccination effects on CD4 cells after COVID-19. Sequenced by immunoSEQ multiplex PCR; TCRdb stores in-frame clones only, minus some. The sample records roughly 45,000 clones, roughly 72% being singletons. Which antigens these TCRs recognize remains unknown. The sequencing used CD4+ T cells from PBMCs cultured with SARS-CoV-2 spike peptides, collected before COVID-19 vaccination. The receptors derive from a human donor who received a COVID-19 vaccine. Each CDR3 is given with its conserved first and last residue. Each record gives: clone size, D gene, J gene, V gene, CDR3 DNA, CDR3 protein. The D gene is left open where the match is weak. Rows may omit the clone size; those that give it use once, few, many or a size class.

size: -
D: TRBD1
J: TRBJ2-2
V: TRBV19
DNA: TGTGCCAGTAGCCGCAGGGGGTGGGGGAAGGAGACCGGGGAGCTGTTTTTT
CDR3: CASSRRGWGKETGELFF

size: -
D: -
J: TRBJ2-2
V: TRBV2
DNA: TGTGCCAGCAGGGTACGGGGGACGAGCGGGGAGCTGTTTTTT
CDR3: CASRVRGTSGELFF

size: -
D: -
J: TRBJ2-2
V: TRBV7-2
DNA: TGTGCCAGCAGTTACTCCGGGACCTCTGGAAGGTCAGCCGGGGAGCTGTTTTTT
CDR3: CASSYSGTSGRSAGELFF

size: -
D: -
J: TRBJ2-2
V: TRBV2
DNA: TGTGCCAGCTCATCATCAGGGGTAGATAACGGGGAGCTGTTTTTT
CDR3: CASSSSGVDNGELFF

size: once
D: -
J: TRBJ1-2
V: TRBV24-1
DNA: TGTGCCACCAGTGATTTGCAAGGATATGGCTACACCTTC
CDR3: CATSDLQGYGYTF

size: -
D: -
J: TRBJ2-4
V: TRBV21-1
DNA: TGTGCCAGCAGCAAAGATAACACACACCCTTTAGCCAAAAACATTCAGTACTTC
CDR3: CASSKDNTHPLAKNIQYF

size: -
D: -
J: TRBJ1-4
V: TRBV4-1
DNA: TGCGCCAGCAGCCAAGCCGCCGTGGGGGCTAATGAAAAACTGTTTTTT
CDR3: CASSQAAVGANEKLFF

size: -
D: -
J: TRBJ2-6
V: TRBV5-6
DNA: TGTGCCAGCAGCTTTCTCGCAGGGGGGTCTGCCGGGGCCAACGTCCTGACTTTC
CDR3: CASSFLAGGSAGANVLTF

size: -
D: -
J: TRBJ2-2
V: TRBV2
DNA: TGTGCCAGCAGTGAGAGACAGACTTTGAACACCGGGGAGCTGTTTTTT
CDR3: CASSERQTLNTGELFF

size: -
D: -
J: TRBJ1-5
V: TRBV7-2
DNA: TGTGCCAGCAGCTTGGAGGGAAATCAGGCCCAGCATTTT
CDR3: CASSLEGNQAQHF

size: -
D: -
J: TRBJ1-3
V: TRBV5-8
DNA: TGTGCCAGCAGCTTGGTCAGGGGAGGTGGAAACACCATATATTTT
CDR3: CASSLVRGGGNTIYF

size: -
D: TRBD2
J: TRBJ2-1
V: TRBV7-3
DNA: TGTGCCAGCAGCTCTGGACTAGCGGGGTACAATGAGCAGTTCTTC
CDR3: CASSSGLAGYNEQFF

size: -
D: TRBD2
J: TRBJ2-2
V: TRBV4-1
DNA: TGCGCCAGCAGCCAAGAAGTGCTAGCGGGGGGTGTCGGGGAGCTGTTTTTT
CDR3: CASSQEVLAGGVGELFF

size: -
D: TRBD1
J: TRBJ1-1
V: TRBV5-1
DNA: TGCGCCAGCAGCAGGGGTGGGACAGGGGACACTGAAGCTTTCTTT
CDR3: CASSRGGTGDTEAFF

size: -
D: -
J: TRBJ2-1
V: TRBV2
DNA: TGTGCCAGCAGCGTGGATCCCTGGCAGTTCTTC
CDR3: CASSVDPWQFF

size: -
D: -
J: TRBJ1-1
V: TRBV9
DNA: TGTGCCAGCAGCGTAGGGAGTCTGGGGGGCACTGAAGCTTTCTTT
CDR3: CASSVGSLGGTEAFF

size: once
D: -
J: TRBJ1-2
V: TRBV27
DNA: TGTGCCAGCAGTTTTCGAGGGGATGGCTACACCTTC
CDR3: CASSFRGDGYTF

size: -
D: -
J: TRBJ1-2
V: TRBV28
DNA: TGTGCCATCAAAGGATATGGCTACACCTTC
CDR3: CAIKGYGYTF

size: -
D: -
J: TRBJ1-2
V: TRBV4-1
DNA: TGCGCCAGCAGCCTGGACGGATCTATGGGGGGCTACACCTTC
CDR3: CASSLDGSMGGYTF

size: once
D: -
J: TRBJ2-2
V: TRBV12-3/TRBV12-4
DNA: TGTGCCAGCAGTTTCTATAACACCGGGGAGCTGTTTTTT
CDR3: CASSFYNTGELFF

size: -
D: -
J: TRBJ1-2
V: TRBV29-1
DNA: TGCAGCGTTGATGATTACAGAGCTAACTATGGCTACACCTTC
CDR3: CSVDDYRANYGYTF

size: once
D: TRBD1
J: TRBJ1-1
V: TRBV12-3/TRBV12-4
DNA: TGTGCCAGCAGCCCGACAGGGTGGGTAGCTTTCTTT
CDR3: CASSPTGWVAFF

size: -
D: -
J: TRBJ2-2
V: TRBV7-2
DNA: TGTGCCAGCACCCTGGGGGATTGGGCCGGGGAGCTGTTTTTT
CDR3: CASTLGDWAGELFF

size: -
D: -
J: TRBJ1-2
V: TRBV11-2
DNA: TGTGCCAGCAGCTTAGACGGGGGCAGTGGCTACACCTTC
CDR3: CASSLDGGSGYTF

size: -
D: TRBD1
J: TRBJ2-5
V: TRBV6-2/TRBV6-3
DNA: TGTGCCAGCAGTTACACATCGACAGGGCAGACCCAGTACTTC
CDR3: CASSYTSTGQTQYF

size: -
D: TRBD1
J: TRBJ1-4
V: TRBV6-5
DNA: TGTGCCAGCAGTAGAGGGACAGTCTTTAATGAAAAACTGTTTTTT
CDR3: CASSRGTVFNEKLFF

size: -
D: -
J: TRBJ2-4
V: TRBV4-1
DNA: TGCGCCAGCAGCCAAGCGGGAAACATTCAGTACTTC
CDR3: CASSQAGNIQYF

size: -
D: -
J: TRBJ1-5
V: TRBV27
DNA: TGTGCCAGCAGTTTGGGTCGGGTGGGCGATCAGCCCCAGCATTTT
CDR3: CASSLGRVGDQPQHF

size: -
D: -
J: TRBJ2-5
V: TRBV12-3/TRBV12-4
DNA: TGTGCCAGCAGACGGAGGGGGAAGGAGACCCAGTACTTC
CDR3: CASRRRGKETQYF

size: once
D: -
J: TRBJ1-3
V: TRBV5-1
DNA: TGCGCCAGCAGCTTGGATAGGGTTCAGGCTGGAAACACCATATATTTT
CDR3: CASSLDRVQAGNTIYF

size: -
D: TRBD1
J: TRBJ1-1
V: TRBV7-8
DNA: TGTGCCAGCAGCTCGGGGTCCGGGACAGGGGGGACGGGACTCTTT
CDR3: CASSSGSGTGGTGLF

size: -
D: -
J: TRBJ1-2
V: TRBV5-1
DNA: TGCGCCAGCAGCTCCGGTGGGCTTAACTATGGCTACACCTTC
CDR3: CASSSGGLNYGYTF

size: -
D: -
J: TRBJ1-2
V: TRBV19
DNA: TGTGCCAGCCTCGACAGTGGGTATGGCTACACCTTC
CDR3: CASLDSGYGYTF

size: -
D: -
J: TRBJ2-3
V: TRBV14
DNA: TGTGCCAGCAGCCTTCGTCGGGGCACAGATACGCAGTATTTT
CDR3: CASSLRRGTDTQYF

size: -
D: -
J: TRBJ1-2
V: TRBV4-3
DNA: TGCGCCAGCAGCCAAGGACTCCCATACGGCGGCTACACCTTC
CDR3: CASSQGLPYGGYTF

size: once
D: TRBD2
J: TRBJ2-3
V: TRBV7-2
DNA: TGTGCCAGCAGCTTAGTGGGCGGGGGGCCTAGCACAGATACGCAGTATTTT
CDR3: CASSLVGGGPSTDTQYF

size: -
D: -
J: TRBJ1-4
V: TRBV7-2
DNA: TGTGCCAGCAGCTTACCGGGGGGGCGGGAAAAACTGTTTTTT
CDR3: CASSLPGGREKLFF

size: -
D: -
J: TRBJ2-2
V: TRBV19
DNA: TGTGCCAGTAGTTTGCCAGGGAGCACCGGGGAGCTGTTTTTT
CDR3: CASSLPGSTGELFF

size: few
D: TRBD1
J: TRBJ1-1
V: TRBV2
DNA: TGTGCCAGCAGCACAGGGACAGGGGTTTCTGAAGCTTTCTTT
CDR3: CASSTGTGVSEAFF

size: once
D: TRBD1
J: TRBJ1-4
V: TRBV7-9
DNA: TGTGCCAGCAGCTGGGGACAGGGGAATGAAAAACTGTTTTTT
CDR3: CASSWGQGNEKLFF

size: -
D: -
J: TRBJ2-3
V: TRBV6-2/TRBV6-3
DNA: TGTGCCAGCAGTTACATCGCATCCACAGATACGCAGTATTTT
CDR3: CASSYIASTDTQYF

size: -
D: -
J: TRBJ1-2
V: TRBV28
DNA: TGTGCCAGCACTCTAACAGGGTACTATGGCTACACCTTC
CDR3: CASTLTGYYGYTF

size: -
D: TRBD1
J: TRBJ2-3
V: TRBV9
DNA: TGTGCCAGCAGCGCGGACAGGGCGGCAGATACGCAGTATTTT
CDR3: CASSADRAADTQYF